This is a list of T cell receptor beta chains from one sample in a study of shared clonotypes between healthy human individuals. Some clones are missing from TCRdb's copy, which holds only in-frame ones; the method was immunoSEQ multiplex PCR. The sample lists around 1.1 million clones; more than 75% were seen once. Sequences were obtained from memory CD4+ T cells from PBMCs. The receptors stem from a man between 18 and 29 years old in good health. Some clones in this sample may be carry-over from other donors' samples. The CDR3 runs from the conserved cysteine through the conserved F or W. A D gene is named only where the DNA matches it firmly. The listing skips clone size in some rows; elsewhere it reads once, few, many or a size class.

size	V	J	D	DNA	CDR3
NA	TRBV29-1	TRBJ1-1	NA	TGCAGCTCCGCGAGAGGGGACACTGAAGCTTTCTTT	CSSARGDTEAFF
NA	TRBV5-4	TRBJ2-7	NA	TGTGCCAGCAGCTTGGATTCTCCGAAGGAGTACTTC	CASSLDSPKEYF
NA	TRBV10-3	TRBJ1-5	NA	TGTGCCATCAGCGCGGGACACCTTAGCAATCAGCCCCAGCATTTT	CAISAGHLSNQPQHF
NA	TRBV5-4	TRBJ1-4	NA	TGTGCCAGCAGCTTGGGTGGCAATAATGAAAAACTGTTTTTT	CASSLGGNNEKLFF
NA	TRBV7-8	TRBJ2-7	NA	TGTGCCAGCAGCTTAGGCGGCCCGTTGCAGGGGTACGAGCAGTACTTC	CASSLGGPLQGYEQYF
NA	TRBV10-1	TRBJ1-1	TRBD1	TGCGCCAGCAGTGGCGGGGACAGAGTGCTTTGCACTGAAGCTTTCTTT	CASSGGDRVLCTEAFF
NA	TRBV5-4	TRBJ2-7	NA	TGTGCCAGCAGCTTTCGCGGAGCCTACGAGCAGTACTTC	CASSFRGAYEQYF
NA	TRBV10-3	TRBJ2-1	NA	TGTGCCATCAGGGGACAAACTAGCTCCGATGAGCAGTTCTTC	CAIRGQTSSDEQFF
NA	TRBV11-2	TRBJ2-7	TRBD2	TGTGCCAGCAGCCTAACCTCTAGCGGGAGAAACTACGAGCAGTACTTC	CASSLTSSGRNYEQYF
few	TRBV20-1	TRBJ1-1	NA	TGCAGTGCTAGTCAAGAAGCTGAAGCTTTCTTT	CSASQEAEAFF
NA	TRBV13	TRBJ2-3	TRBD2	TGTGCCAGCAGCCCGCAACTGGGACTAGCGGGAGGACTTAGCACAGATACGCAGTATTTT	CASSPQLGLAGGLSTDTQYF
NA	TRBV7-6	TRBJ2-7	TRBD2	TGTGCCAGCAGCTTAGGTTGGGAGCGGGAGGGCCCGGTCCTGTACGAGCAGTACTTC	CASSLGWEREGPVLYEQYF
NA	TRBV28	TRBJ2-7	TRBD2	TGTGCCAGCAGTTCCCCTGCTAGCGGGGCCCCCTACGAGCAGTACTTC	CASSSPASGAPYEQYF
once	TRBV5-1	TRBJ2-3	TRBD1	TGCGCCAGCAGCCCGGGACAGGGGTCCACAGATACGCAGTATTTT	CASSPGQGSTDTQYF
NA	TRBV9	TRBJ1-5	NA	TGTGCCAGCAGCGTAGGTCCTAATCAGCCCCAGCATTTT	CASSVGPNQPQHF
NA	TRBV15	TRBJ2-1	TRBD2	TGTGCCACCAGCAGAGCTAGCGGCGATGAGCAGTTCTTC	CATSRASGDEQFF
NA	TRBV29-1	TRBJ2-3	TRBD2	TGCAGCGGCAGGACTAGCGGGAGGGCAGATACGCAGTATTTT	CSGRTSGRADTQYF
NA	TRBV28	TRBJ1-1	NA	TGTGCCAGCCGGACAGCGGGGAACACTGAAGCTTTCTTT	CASRTAGNTEAFF
few	TRBV10-3	TRBJ2-5	NA	TGTGCCATCAGTGAGCGGTCCCGAGAGACCCAGTACTTC	CAISERSRETQYF
NA	TRBV18	TRBJ2-5	NA	TGTGCCAGCTCACCACCGGAGCTCCGAGAGACCCAGTACTTC	CASSPPELRETQYF
NA	TRBV5-1	TRBJ2-1	NA	TGCGCCAGCAGCTTGCGAATAGGGGACTACAATGAGCAGTTCTTC	CASSLRIGDYNEQFF
NA	TRBV6-6	TRBJ2-7	NA	TGTGCCAGCAGTTCGATCGGGGAAGGGGAGCAGTACTTC	CASSSIGEGEQYF
once	TRBV6-5	TRBJ2-7	NA	TGTGCCAGCAGTTCCCGACTAGAGGGATATTACGAGCAGTACTTC	CASSSRLEGYYEQYF
NA	TRBV14	TRBJ2-3	TRBD2	TGTGCCAGCAGCCAAGATCTACGGACTAGAACAACGACAGATACGCAGTATTTT	CASSQDLRTRTTTDTQYF
NA	TRBV5-4	TRBJ2-3	NA	TGTGCCAGCACCGTTGATGAGAGGGGGGCGACAGATACGCAGTATTTT	CASTVDERGATDTQYF
NA	TRBV18	TRBJ2-3	NA	TGTGCCAGCTCACCAGAAGCTAGCACAGATACGCAGTATTTT	CASSPEASTDTQYF
NA	TRBV21-1	TRBJ2-4	NA	TGTGCCAGCATCCCCGGGACTAGCGGGAGTGGAGCCAAAAACATTCAGTACTTC	CASIPGTSGSGAKNIQYF
NA	TRBV7-8	TRBJ2-5	NA	TGTGCCAGCAGCTTTACCGGGGGCCAAGAGACCCAGTACTTC	CASSFTGGQETQYF